A selection of T cell receptor beta chains follows, all from one sample in a study of T cell changes during pregnancy in multiple sclerosis. The table came from immunoSEQ multiplex PCR; TCRdb's copy has only in-frame clones and leaves some out. The sample has some 80,000 clones, about 92% seen once. The sequences come from peripheral blood, collected before pregnancy. The receptors stem from a female donor with multiple sclerosis, enrolled in a pregnancy study. The CDR3 runs from the conserved cysteine through the conserved F or W. Fields, in order: J gene, D gene, V gene, clone size, CDR3 DNA, CDR3 protein. The D gene is left open where the match is weak. Some rows have no size entry. The others give once, few or many, or a class for an expanded clone.

TRBJ2-7 - TRBV5-6 - TGTGCCAGCAGCTTTGGTCACAGTTCCTACGAGCAGTACTTC CASSFGHSSYEQYF
TRBJ1-2 - TRBV6-6 once TGTGCCAGCAGTTACCCGAGGACAGTCAACTATGGCTACACCTTC CASSYPRTVNYGYTF
TRBJ2-1 TRBD1 TRBV5-1 - TGCGCCAGCAGCTTGACAGGGGATGAGCAGTTCTTC CASSLTGDEQFF
TRBJ1-1 TRBD1 TRBV6-1 - TGTGCCAGCAGTGTAGGGGGACAGCCGAACACTGAAGCTTTCTTT CASSVGGQPNTEAFF
TRBJ2-3 TRBD1 TRBV27 - TGTGCCAGCAGTTTCCTCGGGAGTGACAGGGGATCAGATACGCAGTATTTT CASSFLGSDRGSDTQYF
TRBJ2-3 TRBD1 TRBV4-2 - TGTGCCAGCAGCCAACCAGGGACAGGGGCAGATACGCAGTATTTT CASSQPGTGADTQYF
TRBJ1-5 TRBD1 TRBV18 - TGTGCCACAGTTGGGGGACAGGGATTCGGTCAGCCCCAGCATTTT CATVGGQGFGQPQHF
TRBJ2-4 TRBD1 TRBV7-9 - TGTGCCAGCAGCTTTAGGGGACAGGGGGCCAAAAACATTCAGTACTTC CASSFRGQGAKNIQYF
TRBJ1-5 - TRBV6-1 few TGTGCCAGTAGTCTACCCAATCAGCCCCAGCATTTT CASSLPNQPQHF
TRBJ1-6 - TRBV15 - TGTGCCACCAGCACCGGAGGGGTAAATTCACCCCTCCACTTT CATSTGGVNSPLHF
TRBJ2-7 - TRBV5-6 - TGTGCCAGCAGCCTAAATCACGAGCAGTACTTC CASSLNHEQYF
TRBJ1-5 - TRBV7-2 once TGTGCCAGCAGCTTAGCGCCTATAAATCAGCCCCAGCATTTT CASSLAPINQPQHF
TRBJ2-7 TRBD1 TRBV9 - TGTGCCAGCAGCGTATCGGTCCGAGACAGGGGGAACAGCGAGCAGTACTTC CASSVSVRDRGNSEQYF
TRBJ2-5 - TRBV18 - TGTGCCAGCTCACAACGCAGCGAGGTTTCGGAGACCCAGTACTTC CASSQRSEVSETQYF
TRBJ2-7 TRBD1 TRBV7-3 - TGTGCCAGCAGCTTACTGGGACAGGGTTCCGAGCAGTACTTC CASSLLGQGSEQYF
TRBJ2-1 - TRBV30 - TGTGCCTGGAGTGACAGGTGGGGTGAGCAGTTCTTC CAWSDRWGEQFF